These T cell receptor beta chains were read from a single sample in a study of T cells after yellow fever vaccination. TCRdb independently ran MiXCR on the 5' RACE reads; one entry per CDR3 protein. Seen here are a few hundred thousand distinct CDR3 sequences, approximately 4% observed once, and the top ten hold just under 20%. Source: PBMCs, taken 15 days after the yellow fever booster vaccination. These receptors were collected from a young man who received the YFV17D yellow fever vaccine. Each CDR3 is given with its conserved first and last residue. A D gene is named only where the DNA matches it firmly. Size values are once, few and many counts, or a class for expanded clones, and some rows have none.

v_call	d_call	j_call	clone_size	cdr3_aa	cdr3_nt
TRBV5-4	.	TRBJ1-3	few	CASSVSGGPGGNTIYF	TGTGCCAGCAGCGTCTCGGGAGGGCCGGGCGGAAACACCATATATTTT
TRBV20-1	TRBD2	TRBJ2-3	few	CSAPHRGGVAGTDTQYF	TGCAGTGCCCCCCACCGGGGGGGTGTAGCTGGAACAGATACGCAGTATTTT
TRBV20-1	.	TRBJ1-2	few	CSASHPGRDGYTF	TGCAGTGCTAGTCACCCAGGGCGGGATGGCTACACCTTC
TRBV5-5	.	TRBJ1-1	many	CASRRINTEAFF	TGTGCCAGCAGGCGGATCAACACTGAAGCTTTCTTT
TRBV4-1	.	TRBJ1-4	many	CASSFGPGTGGKLFF	TGCGCCAGCAGCTTCGGCCCCGGGACGGGCGGAAAACTGTTTTTT
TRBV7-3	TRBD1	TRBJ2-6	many	CASSSGQGTLGQVLTF	TGTGCCAGCAGCTCGGGACAGGGCACTCTGGGGCAGGTCCTGACTTTC
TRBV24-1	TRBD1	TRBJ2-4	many	CATSDGTAEYF	TGTGCCACCAGTGACGGGACAGCTGAGTACTTC
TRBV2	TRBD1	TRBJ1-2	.	CASSGDRHLYGYTF	TGTGCCAGCAGTGGGGACAGACACCTCTATGGCTACACCTTC
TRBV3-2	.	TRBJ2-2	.	CASSRMPNTGELFF	TGTGCCAGCAGCCGGATGCCGAACACCGGGGAGCTGTTTTTT
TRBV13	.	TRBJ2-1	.	CASGEADISYNEQFF	TGTGCCAGTGGTGAGGCCGACATCTCCTACAATGAGCAGTTCTTC
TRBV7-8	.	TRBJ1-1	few	CASSIHPMNTEAFF	TGTGCCAGCAGCATACATCCCATGAACACTGAAGCTTTCTTT
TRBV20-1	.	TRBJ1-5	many	CSARKLLRGRKVNQPQHF	TGCAGTGCTAGAAAACTCCTCCGGGGGAGGAAGGTTAATCAGCCCCAGCATTTT
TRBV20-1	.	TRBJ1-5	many	CSARDPLGTDGYSNQPQHF	TGCAGTGCTAGAGATCCCTTGGGCACAGATGGCTATAGCAATCAGCCCCAGCATTTT
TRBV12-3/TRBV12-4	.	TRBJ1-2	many	CASSWGGGYTF	TGTGCCAGCAGTTGGGGGGGTGGCTACACCTTC
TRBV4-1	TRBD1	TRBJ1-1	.	CASSQDVGGVLVGTEAFF	TGCGCCAGCAGCCAAGATGTAGGGGGCGTCCTTGTGGGCACTGAAGCTTTCTTT
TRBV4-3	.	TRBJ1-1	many	CASSQGPGGRKNTEAFF	TGCGCCAGCAGCCAAGGCCCGGGGGGCCGGAAGAACACTGAAGCTTTCTTT
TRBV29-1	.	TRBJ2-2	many	CSDRQITGELFF	TGCAGCGATAGACAGATCACCGGGGAGCTGTTTTTT
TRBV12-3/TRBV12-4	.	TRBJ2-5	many	CASSFLEETQYF	TGTGCCAGCAGTTTTCTGGAAGAGACCCAGTACTTC
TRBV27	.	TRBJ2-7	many	CASSLGNQGSEQYF	TGTGCCAGCAGTCTGGGTAACCAGGGTTCCGAGCAGTACTTC
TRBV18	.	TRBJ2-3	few	CASSPQVKDTQYF	TGTGCCAGCTCACCACAGGTGAAAGATACGCAGTATTTT
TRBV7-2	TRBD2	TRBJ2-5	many	CASSLRRGAAARETQYF	TGTGCCAGCAGCTTAAGGCGGGGGGCCGCGGCTCGCGAGACCCAGTACTTC
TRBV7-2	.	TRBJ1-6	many	CASSFSGQTNSPLHF	TGTGCCAGCAGCTTTTCCGGACAGACGAATTCACCCCTCCACTTT
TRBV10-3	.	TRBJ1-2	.	CAITAGHGYTF	TGTGCCATCACGGCAGGCCATGGCTACACCTTC
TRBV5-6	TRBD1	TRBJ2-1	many	CASSWGDRSYNEQFF	TGTGCCAGCAGCTGGGGGGACAGGTCCTACAATGAGCAGTTCTTC
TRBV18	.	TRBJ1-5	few	CASSGDTNQPQHF	TGTGCCAGCTCGGGTGACACCAATCAGCCCCAGCATTTT
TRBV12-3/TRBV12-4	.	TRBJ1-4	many	CASSPSPSATNEKLFF	TGTGCCAGCAGCCCCTCCCCCAGCGCAACTAATGAAAAACTGTTTTTT
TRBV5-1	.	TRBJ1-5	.	CASRLTVYSNQPQHF	TGCGCCAGCAGACTGACAGTATATAGCAATCAGCCCCAGCATTTT
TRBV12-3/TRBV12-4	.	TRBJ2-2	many	CASSSGPPGELFF	TGTGCCAGCAGTTCGGGGCCCCCCGGGGAGCTGTTTTTT
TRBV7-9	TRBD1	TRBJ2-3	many	CASSTGTDLSTDTQYF	TGTGCCAGCAGCACCGGGACAGATCTGAGCACAGATACGCAGTATTTT
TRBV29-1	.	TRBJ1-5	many	CSVGVGSSNQPQHF	TGCAGCGTTGGGGTAGGGAGTAGCAATCAGCCCCAGCATTTT
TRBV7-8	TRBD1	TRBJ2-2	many	CASSPTGATGELFF	TGTGCCAGCAGCCCAACAGGGGCCACCGGGGAGCTGTTTTTT
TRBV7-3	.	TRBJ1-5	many	CASSKTGGREQPQHF	TGTGCCAGCAGCAAAACGGGGGGGAGAGAGCAGCCCCAGCATTTT
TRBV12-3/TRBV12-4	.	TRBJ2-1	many	CASSFGQWANEQFF	TGTGCCAGCAGTTTTGGGCAGTGGGCCAATGAGCAGTTCTTC
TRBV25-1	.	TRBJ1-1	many	CASSELRSNTEAFF	TGTGCCAGCAGTGAATTGCGGTCGAACACTGAAGCTTTCTTT
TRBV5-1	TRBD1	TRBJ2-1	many	CASAGQGADEQFF	TGCGCCAGTGCGGGACAGGGGGCGGATGAGCAGTTCTTC
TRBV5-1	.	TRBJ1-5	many	CASSLAGKGQPQHF	TGCGCCAGCAGCTTGGCGGGTAAGGGGCAGCCCCAGCATTTT
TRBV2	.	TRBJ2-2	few	CASSVQRLDLGELFF	TGTGCCAGCAGTGTACAGCGGCTAGACCTCGGGGAGCTGTTTTTT
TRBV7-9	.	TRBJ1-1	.	CASSLAEDVSEAFF	TGTGCCAGCAGCTTAGCTGAGGATGTGTCGGAAGCTTTCTTT
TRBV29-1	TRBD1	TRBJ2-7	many	CSVSKPGTGGYEQYF	TGCAGCGTTTCAAAACCCGGGACAGGGGGCTACGAGCAGTACTTC
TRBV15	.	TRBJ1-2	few	CATSIVPGGGRSGVGYTF	TGTGCCACCAGCATAGTCCCCGGGGGGGGGAGATCCGGAGTTGGCTACACCTTC
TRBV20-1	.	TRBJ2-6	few	CSARPRISGANVLTF	TGCAGTGCTAGGCCACGGATCTCTGGGGCCAACGTCCTGACTTTC
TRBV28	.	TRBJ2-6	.	CASSLDTSSGANVLTF	TGTGCCAGCAGTTTGGACACCAGCTCTGGGGCCAACGTCCTGACTTTC
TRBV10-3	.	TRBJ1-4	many	CAISEQGREKLFF	TGTGCCATCAGTGAGCAGGGGCGGGAAAAACTGTTTTTT
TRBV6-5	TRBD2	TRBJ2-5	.	CASSSTGGGPHQETQYF	TGTGCCAGCAGTTCTACGGGGGGGGGCCCCCACCAAGAGACCCAGTACTTC